These 4 T cell receptor beta chains originate from one sample sequenced in a study of long-term antiretroviral therapy in people with HIV. This was the immunoSEQ v3.0 assay at survey level. The method was immunoSEQ multiplex PCR; TCRdb's version includes in-frame clones alone and lacks a portion of them. This table holds more than 15,000 clones, over 75% found once. The specimen comprised unsorted PBMCs, sampled 0.3 years after starting antiretroviral therapy. These receptors originate from a man aged 60 to 69 with HIV.

The CDR3: CASSSRDRGRNYGYTF. In DNA, the CDR3 is TGTGCCAGCAGTTCCCGGGACAGGGGACGAAACTATGGCTACACCTTC. The chain links TRBV6-5 to TRBJ1-2; TRBD1 matches at 10 bases. Losses at the gene ends were 4 bases for V and 2 bases for J; bases not matched to a gene: 7. This CDR3 is 16 amino acids long. CDR1 MNHEY and CDR2 SVGAGI come from the germline V gene.

The chain uses TRBV19 and TRBJ2-1; TRBD2 agrees at 13 bases. The CDR3 has 16 amino acids. V trimming: 5 bases; J trimming: 8 bases; junction bases outside the gene matches: 9. CDR1 and CDR2 (germline): LNHDA, SQIVND (reference sequence). CDR3 protein: CASSSVRTSGGYEQFF. For the CDR3, the DNA is TGTGCCAGTAGTTCCGTTAGGACTAGCGGGGGCTATGAGCAGTTCTTC.

The chain recombines TRBV5-5 with TRBJ1-1, with 8 bases identical to TRBD1. Germline V CDR1 and CDR2: SGHKS, YYEKEE (reference sequence). The CDR3 totals 15 residues. V lost 4 bases to trimming and J lost 1 base; unmatched junction nucleotides: 6. The DNA of the CDR3 is TGTGCCAGCAGCCGTCCCGGGACAGGGAACACTGAAGCTTTCTTT. This sequence encodes CASSRPGTGNTEAFF.

CDR3 in DNA: TGTGCCAGCAGCTTGGACAGCTATACCTACGAGCAGTACTTC. The encoded protein is CASSLDSYTYEQYF. This chain uses TRBV5-8 with TRBJ2-7, with no clear D. The V gene lost 0 bases and the J gene lost 2 bases, with 9 bases spanning the gap. Per the germline V gene, CDR1 is SGHTS and CDR2 is YDEGEE. This CDR3 spans 14 amino acids.